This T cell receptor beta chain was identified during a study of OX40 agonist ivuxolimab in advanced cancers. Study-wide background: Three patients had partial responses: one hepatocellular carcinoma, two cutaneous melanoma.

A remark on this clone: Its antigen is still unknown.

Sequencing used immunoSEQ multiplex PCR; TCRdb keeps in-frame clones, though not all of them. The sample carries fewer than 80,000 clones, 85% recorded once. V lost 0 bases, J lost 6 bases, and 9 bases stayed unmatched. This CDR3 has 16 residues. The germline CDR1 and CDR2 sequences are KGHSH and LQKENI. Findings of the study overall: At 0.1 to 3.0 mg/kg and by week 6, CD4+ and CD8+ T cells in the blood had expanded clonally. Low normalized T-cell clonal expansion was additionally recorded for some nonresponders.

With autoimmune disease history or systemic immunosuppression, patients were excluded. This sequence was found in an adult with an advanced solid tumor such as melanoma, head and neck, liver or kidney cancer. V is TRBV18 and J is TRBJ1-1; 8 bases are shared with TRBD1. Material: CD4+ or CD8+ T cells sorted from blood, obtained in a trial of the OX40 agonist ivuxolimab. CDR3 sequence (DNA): TGTGCCAGCTCACCACCCGGGACAGGTGCGTGGTCTGAAGCTTTCTTT. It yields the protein CASSPPGTGAWSEAFF. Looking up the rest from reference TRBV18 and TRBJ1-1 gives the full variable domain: NAGVMQNPRHLVRRRGQEARLRCSPMKGHSHVYWYRQLPEEGLKFMVYLQKENIIDESGMPKERFSAEFPKEGPSILRIQQVVRGDSAAYFCASSPPGTGAWSEAFFGQGTRLTVV.